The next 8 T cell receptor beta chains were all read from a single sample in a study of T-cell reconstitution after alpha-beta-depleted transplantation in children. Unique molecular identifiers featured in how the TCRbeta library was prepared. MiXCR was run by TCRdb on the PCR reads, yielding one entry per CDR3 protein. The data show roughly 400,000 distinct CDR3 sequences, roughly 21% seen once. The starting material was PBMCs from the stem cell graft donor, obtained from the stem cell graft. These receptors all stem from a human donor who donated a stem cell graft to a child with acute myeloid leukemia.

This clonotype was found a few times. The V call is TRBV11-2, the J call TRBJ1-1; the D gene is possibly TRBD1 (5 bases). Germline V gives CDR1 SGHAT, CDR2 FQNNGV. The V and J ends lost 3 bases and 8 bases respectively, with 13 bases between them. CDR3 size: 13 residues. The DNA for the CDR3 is TGTGCCAGCAGCTTTGAGGGACGAGGCGAAGCTTTCTTT. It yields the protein CASSFEGRGEAFF. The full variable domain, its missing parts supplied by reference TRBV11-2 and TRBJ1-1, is EAGVAQSPRYKIIEKRQSVAFWCNPISGHATLYWYQQILGQGPKLLIQFQNNGVVDDSQLPKDRFSAERLKGVDSTLKIQPAKLEDSAVYLCASSFEGRGEAFFGQGTRLTVV.

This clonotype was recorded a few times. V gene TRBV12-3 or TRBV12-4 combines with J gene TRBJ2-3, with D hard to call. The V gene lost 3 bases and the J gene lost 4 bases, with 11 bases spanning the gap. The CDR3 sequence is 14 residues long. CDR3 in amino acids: CASSFPDSPDTQYF. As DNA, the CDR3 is TGTGCCAGCAGTTTCCCCGACTCCCCAGATACGCAGTATTTT.

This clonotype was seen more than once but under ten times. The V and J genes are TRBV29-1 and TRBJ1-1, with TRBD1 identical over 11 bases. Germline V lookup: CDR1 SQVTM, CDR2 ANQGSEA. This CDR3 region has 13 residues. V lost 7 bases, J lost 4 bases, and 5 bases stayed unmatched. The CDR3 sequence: CSAGQGASTEAFF. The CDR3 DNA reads TGCAGCGCAGGACAGGGGGCGAGCACTGAAGCTTTCTTT.

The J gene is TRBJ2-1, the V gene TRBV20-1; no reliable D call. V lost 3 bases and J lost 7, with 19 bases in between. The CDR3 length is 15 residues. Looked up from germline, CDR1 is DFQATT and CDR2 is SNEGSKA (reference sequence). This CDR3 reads CSASKEVILSNEQFF. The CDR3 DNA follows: TGCAGTGCTAGTAAGGAAGTAATTCTGTCGAATGAGCAGTTCTTC.

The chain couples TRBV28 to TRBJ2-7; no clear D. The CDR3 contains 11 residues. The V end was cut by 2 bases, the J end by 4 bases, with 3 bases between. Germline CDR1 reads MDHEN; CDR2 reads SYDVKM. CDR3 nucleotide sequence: TGTGCCAGCAGTTTACAGTACGAGCAGTACTTC. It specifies CASSLQYEQYF. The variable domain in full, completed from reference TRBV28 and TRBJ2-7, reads DVKVTQSSRYLVKRTGEKVFLECVQDMDHENMFWYRQDPGLGLRLIYFSYDVKMKEKGDIPEGYSVSREKKERFSLILESASTNQTSMYLCASSLQYEQYFGPGTRLTVT.

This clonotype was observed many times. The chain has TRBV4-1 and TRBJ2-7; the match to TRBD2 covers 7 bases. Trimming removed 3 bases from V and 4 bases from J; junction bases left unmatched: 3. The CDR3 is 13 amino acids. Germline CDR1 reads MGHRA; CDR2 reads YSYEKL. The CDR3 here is CASSQTSLYEQYF. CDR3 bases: TGCGCCAGCAGCCAGACTAGCTTGTACGAGCAGTACTTC.

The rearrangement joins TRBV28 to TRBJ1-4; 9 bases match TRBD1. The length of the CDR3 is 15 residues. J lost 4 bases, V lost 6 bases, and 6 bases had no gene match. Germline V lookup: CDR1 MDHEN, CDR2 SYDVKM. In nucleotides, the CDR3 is TGTGCCAGCAGCCCCAACAGGGGGCTTAATGAAAAACTGTTTTTT. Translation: CASSPNRGLNEKLFF.

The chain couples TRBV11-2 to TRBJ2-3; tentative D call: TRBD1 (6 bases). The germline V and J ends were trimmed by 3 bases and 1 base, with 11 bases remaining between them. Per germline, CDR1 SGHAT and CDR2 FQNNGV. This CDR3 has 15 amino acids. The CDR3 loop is CASSFGQLGTDTQYF. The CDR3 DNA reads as TGTGCCAGCAGCTTTGGACAGTTGGGCACAGATACGCAGTATTTT.